This is a list of T cell receptor beta chains from one sample in a study of T cells in Graves' hyperthyroidism and ophthalmopathy. TCRdb re-analysed the multiplex PCR reads in MiXCR, keeping a single row per CDR3 protein. The table lists hundreds of thousands of distinct CDR3 sequences, around 15% of them singletons, with around 9.6% in the top ten. Sequenced: blood. Receptors were obtained from a woman younger than 30 with Graves' hyperthyroidism. The CDR3 runs from the conserved cysteine through the conserved F or W. The D gene is left open where the match is weak. Clone size appears in some rows only: once, few, many, or a class for an expanded clone.

>TRBJ2-3|TRBV28|-|many
TGTGCCAGCAGTTTCCCTTGGGATGGTTCTAGCACAGATACGCAGTATTTT
CASSFPWDGSSTDTQYF
>TRBJ2-1|TRBV28|-|many
TGTGCCAGCAGTCAAGCAGGGTCGTCACCTTATGAGCAGTTCTTC
CASSQAGSSPYEQFF
>TRBJ2-2|TRBV30|TRBD2|once
TGTGCCTGGATACTAGCGGGAGGGACCGGGGAGCTGTTTTTT
CAWILAGGTGELFF
>TRBJ1-6|TRBV5-1|TRBD1|-
TGCGCCAGCAGCTGGGGGGACAGAAATTCACCCCTCCACTTT
CASSWGDRNSPLHF
>TRBJ2-1|TRBV20-1|-|few
TGCAGTGCTAGACCGCTAGCGCGAAGCTCCTACAATGAGCAGTTCTTC
CSARPLARSSYNEQFF
>TRBJ1-5|TRBV9|-|few
TGTGCCAGCAGCGTAGGTGGAGGGGGTCGCAATCAGCCCCAGCATTTT
CASSVGGGGRNQPQHF
>TRBJ2-7|TRBV4-1|-|-
TGCGCCAGCAGCCGCGGGCAGGGAGGATCACATGGCGAGCAGTACTTC
CASSRGQGGSHGEQYF
>TRBJ1-4|TRBV20-1|-|few
TGCAGTGCTGCCGACCTGAGGGAAAAACTGTTTTTT
CSAADLREKLFF
>TRBJ2-7|TRBV5-1|-|many
TGCGCCAGCAGGGCAAATGGGGGCTACGAGCAGTACTTC
CASRANGGYEQYF
>TRBJ1-1|TRBV7-9|-|few
TGTGCCAGCAGCTTAGATTTAGGAGAAGCTTTCTTT
CASSLDLGEAFF
>TRBJ2-2|TRBV12-3/TRBV12-4|-|-
TGTGCCAGCAGAGGTCCAAACACCGGGGAGCTGTTTTTT
CASRGPNTGELFF
>TRBJ1-4|TRBV12-3/TRBV12-4|TRBD1|-
TGTGCCAGCAGTTTATACACAGGGGTGGCTAATGAAAAACTGTTTTTT
CASSLYTGVANEKLFF
>TRBJ2-7|TRBV29-1|TRBD1|-
TGCAGCGTGACTCTGACAGGGGAGCAGTACTTC
CSVTLTGEQYF
>TRBJ2-2|TRBV11-2|-|-
TGTGCCAGCAGCTTCCTCACTACACCGACGAACACCGGGGAGCTGTTTTTT
CASSFLTTPTNTGELFF
>TRBJ2-6|TRBV5-5|-|-
TGTGCCAGCAGCTTGCCGTCGATCTCTGGGGCCAACGTCCTGACTTTC
CASSLPSISGANVLTF
>TRBJ2-1|TRBV30|-|many
TGTGCCTGGAGTGTATATCAAAGGGGCAATGAGCAGTTCTTC
CAWSVYQRGNEQFF
>TRBJ2-2|TRBV7-2|-|many
TGTGCCAGCAGCTTAGGGACAACCACCGGGGAGCTGTTTTTT
CASSLGTTTGELFF
>TRBJ1-2|TRBV11-2|-|many
TGTGCCAGCAGTACGGGACACGGCCTAGCTAACTATGGCTACACCTTC
CASSTGHGLANYGYTF
>TRBJ2-1|TRBV29-1|-|-
TGCAGCGTTGAGTGGCCCTACAATGAGCAGTTCTTC
CSVEWPYNEQFF
>TRBJ2-3|TRBV20-1|TRBD2|few
TGCAGTGCTAGAGATGTGCGCGGGAGGGCGCGCACAGATACGCAGTATTTT
CSARDVRGRARTDTQYF